The subject of this entry is one T cell receptor (beta chain). No antigen is known for it. In the PCR, 60 Vbeta and 13 Jbeta primers were used. Repertoires were generated with immunoSEQ multiplex PCR, while TCRdb's copy carries only in-frame clones and drops some. Found here are 150,000 to 200,000 clones, 75% to 90% of them singletons; the top ten hold about 9.3%. This CDR3 is built from 14 residues. V was pared by 5 bases and J by 10 bases, with 19 bases between. Germline V gene lookup returns CDR1 SGHTA and CDR2 FQGTGA. These data belong to a study of cytomegalovirus exposure and HLA in healthy donors. Regarding the study as a whole: It was in a later analysis that TCR association rates were seen to vary by HLA locus, highest for DRB1 and lowest for HLA-C.

The material sequenced was PBMCs. This sequence originates from a man between 18 and 35 years old in good health and CMV-seropositive. The chain links TRBV7-3 to TRBJ2-3; weak D call: TRBD2 (7 bases). The CDR3 nucleotides are TGTGCCAGCAGCGAACTAGGGGGGGCCGGAGCGCAGTATTTT. Its protein is CASSELGGAGAQYF.